This TCR beta chain derives from a study of T cells expressing NK-cell markers (dated by TCRdb to 2019 to 2021). For context, the study as a whole: TCR beta-chain repertoires were profiled in sorted CD3+CD56+NKG2C+, CD3+CD56+NKG2C- and CD3+CD56-NKG2C+ T-cell subsets from fewer than 10 donors. Among the eight sequenced donors, seven were HCMV-seropositive and one was HCMV-seronegative. Randomly selected healthy volunteers, three men and five women, were used as the eight sequenced donors. The libraries were sequenced on Illumina HiSeq 2000/2500, MiSeq or NextSeq, producing 2 x 150 bp reads.

Summary of the overall study and its limitations: Those dominant clonotypes were again the most abundant among CD3+CD56-NKG2C+ cells in several donors, at 28.3-60.1%. In roughly 6 donors, the dominant CD3+CD56+NKG2C+ clonotypes ranked among the top 10 CD8+ clonotypes, making up about 1.0-7.5% of CD8+ T cells. It remained unclear whether the expanded NKG2C-expressing T cell clones were specific for HCMV antigens.

Note on this clonotype: Its antigen is still unknown.

The reads were generated on an Illumina HiSeq 2000. TCR beta cDNA libraries were prepared using 5'RACE template switching, which introduced a universal primer site and unique molecular identifiers. Synthesis of cDNA was primed from the TCR beta constant segment and was followed by two consecutive PCR amplification steps. In the authors' own workflow: MIGEC was used to demultiplex reads and group the reads by UMI, and MiTCR was used to assemble and quantify clonotypes. To exclude erroneous sequences, any TCR cDNA sequence not supported by at least two reads was discarded. The tcR package was used for downstream repertoire analysis, and clonotypes were matched between fractions using CDR3 nucleotide sequence together with V segment. VDJmatch was used to annotate antigen specificity against VDJdb, with one amino acid substitution in CDR3 permitted. TCRdb reprocessed the reads into one record per CDR3 protein sequence, lacking DNA. What appears here as the V and J calls and clone size reflects TCRdb's work, not the paper's. This sample's records show 500,000 to 700,000 distinct CDR3 sequences. Together, the top ten hold around 3.3% of the sample.

Sequences SGHAT (CDR1) and FQDESV (CDR2) are obtained from the germline V gene (reference sequence). The CDR3 holds 19 amino acids from the cysteine to the phenylalanine. No DNA is given. HCMV-specific IgG was detected in serum with a commercial ELISA kit to determine HCMV serostatus. Ficoll density gradient centrifugation was used to isolate peripheral blood mononuclear cells from blood. Recombination linked TRBV11-1 to TRBJ1-5; the TCRdb call, TRBD1, lacks DNA for checking. Sequencing was carried out using blood T cells: a sorted CD56 or NKG2C T cell subset, CD4+ or CD8+ T cells, or bulk PBMC T cells (not recorded which). The TCR sequence derives from a man aged 18 to 35 in good health. Donor details come from another sample of the same person, matched by shared clones. The CDR3: CASSHSTDRAQNSNQPQHF.